The following is a TCR beta chain sequence with its context. The target antigen is unknown. Germline lookup yields CDR1 MNHNS and CDR2 SASEGT. The CDR3 is made up of 15 amino acids. The germline V and J ends were trimmed by 0 bases and 6 bases, with 12 bases remaining between them. The data derive from a study of shared clonotypes between healthy human individuals. Study at large: Donors consisted of two women and a few men between 18 and 49. Study results and caveats: Only a few donors were included, so the genetic and exposure-history diversity represented was limited.

Every unsorted PBMC PCR replicate was loaded with 250 to 300 ng DNA, tens of thousands of T cell genomes. Here immunoSEQ multiplex PCR was the method, and the copy in TCRdb shows in-frame clones only, minus some. This table has about 510,000 clones, 79% appearing once. Sequencing was done on a sample of PBMCs. The TCR sequence derives from a woman between 35 and 50 years old in good health. Some clones in this sample may be carry-over from other donors' samples. The chain combines TRBV6-1 with TRBJ2-4; TRBD2 is a possible D gene (6 bases). The chain's CDR3 is CASSEAGDSINIQYF. Written as DNA, the CDR3 is TGTGCCAGCAGTGAAGCGGGGGACTCAATAAACATTCAGTACTTC.